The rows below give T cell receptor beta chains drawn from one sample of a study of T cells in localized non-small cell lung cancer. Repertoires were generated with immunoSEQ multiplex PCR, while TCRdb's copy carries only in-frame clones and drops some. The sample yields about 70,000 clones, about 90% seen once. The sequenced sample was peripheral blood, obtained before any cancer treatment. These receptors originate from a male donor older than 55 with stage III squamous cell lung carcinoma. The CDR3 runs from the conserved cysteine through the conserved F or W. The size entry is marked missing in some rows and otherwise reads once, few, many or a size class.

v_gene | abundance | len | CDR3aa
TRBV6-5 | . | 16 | CASSYTWTGRDEKLFF
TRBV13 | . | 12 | CASSLGQNEAFF
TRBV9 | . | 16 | CASNRLAGGNTDTQYF
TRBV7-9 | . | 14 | CASSLGDFGSGYTF
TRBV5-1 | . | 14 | CASSRTSGGNEQFF
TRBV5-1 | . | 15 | CASSPVSPRVETQYF
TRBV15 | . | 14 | CATSRETGPYEQYF
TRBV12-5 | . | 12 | CASASPNQPQHF
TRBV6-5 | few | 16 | CASSYSAREANTEAFF
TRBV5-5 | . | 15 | CASSLSREGLATQYF
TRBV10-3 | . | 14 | CAIRLQGNNSPLHF
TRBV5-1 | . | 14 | CASSEDAGNYEQYF
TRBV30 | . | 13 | CAWSVGLEETQYF
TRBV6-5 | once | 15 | CASSYSGGIGYGYTF
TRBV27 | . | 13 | CASTITPTGELFF
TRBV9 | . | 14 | CASSVRDRAYEQYF
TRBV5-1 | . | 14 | CASTTSDLNTEAFF
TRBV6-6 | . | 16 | CASSSGTGTEYQPQHF
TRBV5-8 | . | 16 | CASSPRLAANTGELFF
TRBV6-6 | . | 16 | CASSRQGYETGNTIYF
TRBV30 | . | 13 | CAEKLQDAGELFF
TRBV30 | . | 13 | CAWSFRDSGELFF
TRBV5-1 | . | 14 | CASSPGLGTDTQYF
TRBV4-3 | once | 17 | CASSQGLETGFNSPLHF
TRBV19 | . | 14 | CASNGLFGTGELFF
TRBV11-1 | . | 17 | CASSPRRGRGSYNEQFF
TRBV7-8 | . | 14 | CASSLRGTDTEAFF
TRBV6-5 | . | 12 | CASKGTRGTQYF
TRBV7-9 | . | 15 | CASSQRVVAVTGYTF
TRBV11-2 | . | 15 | CASSSGGVTLPSPSF
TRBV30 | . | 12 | CAWSRENYGYTF